These T cell receptor beta chains were read from a single sample in a study of shared clonotypes between healthy human individuals. TCRdb's table, derived via immunoSEQ multiplex PCR, lists solely in-frame clones and lacks some. Of approximately 2,200,000 clones in the sample, approximately 94% were seen once. The specimen sequenced was naive CD8+ T cells from PBMCs. These receptors were taken from a man between 18 and 35 years old in good health. Some clones in this sample may be carry-over from other donors' samples. CDR3s leave out the opening cysteine and the closing phenylalanine or tryptophan. Each record gives: V gene, J gene, CDR3 protein.

TRBV27	TRBJ1-1	ATDPRDGTSGAF
TRBV27	TRBJ2-7	ASSTRGEGYEQY
TRBV25-1	TRBJ2-3	ASLTGKGPDTQY
TRBV9	TRBJ2-7	ASGQGAGYEQY
TRBV6-4	TRBJ2-1	ASIHVGSQTYNEQF
TRBV27	TRBJ2-6	ASSLRASGANVLT
TRBV14	TRBJ2-1	ASSLLAPPYNEQF
TRBV7-6	TRBJ2-7	ASSLSIGHEQY
TRBV7-3	TRBJ2-1	ASSLGLAGSYEQF
TRBV6-5	TRBJ2-2	ASSSGDTGELF
TRBV7-8	TRBJ1-1	AIAKGQGAQDTEAF
TRBV10-2	TRBJ2-3	ASNPIGGPDTQY
TRBV5-1	TRBJ1-1	ASSSGTGSSVDTEAF
TRBV29-1	TRBJ2-1	SVFLDYNEQF
TRBV9	TRBJ2-7	ASSGGTGSGEQY
TRBV15	TRBJ1-1	ATSITVNTEAF
TRBV10-3	TRBJ1-1	AISGGQGAEAF
TRBV28	TRBJ1-4	ASSKDRRTNEKLF
TRBV12-5	TRBJ1-2	ASGFDGDRINYGYT
TRBV27	TRBJ2-1	ASSLSSVTSASEQF
TRBV19	TRBJ2-2	ASSPLANTGELF
TRBV5-6	TRBJ2-7	ASSPGGSPYEQY
TRBV7-9	TRBJ2-7	ASSFGHSYEQY
TRBV9	TRBJ2-1	ASSVGTGVFSYEQF
TRBV30	TRBJ1-5	AWSVRTPNQPQH
TRBV27	TRBJ2-3	ASSLGRGADTQY
TRBV19	TRBJ1-5	ASREQGSNQPQH
TRBV14	TRBJ2-3	ASSYGLGGDTQY
TRBV29-1	TRBJ2-3	SVGGPRDTTSTDTQY
TRBV14	TRBJ1-3	ASSQVSIRALPGNTIY
TRBV4-3	TRBJ2-7	ASSQGDTYEQY
TRBV27	TRBJ2-7	ASARASDSYEQY
TRBV7-9	TRBJ2-7	ASSFRDEQY
TRBV7-3	TRBJ2-3	ASSSTADTQY
TRBV9	TRBJ1-2	ASSPYPGGYT
TRBV30	TRBJ2-1	AWSGARSYNEQF
TRBV28	TRBJ2-5	ASSQRTRQETQY
TRBV19	TRBJ2-7	ASSIYLQGYEQY
TRBV28	TRBJ2-7	ASTAQSGLGSEQY
TRBV6-1	TRBJ1-2	ASSGRGYGYT